This is a list of T cell receptor beta chains from one sample in a study of cytomegalovirus exposure and HLA in healthy donors. The data were produced by immunoSEQ multiplex PCR, yet TCRdb's version contains in-frame clones alone and is incomplete. The sample contains a few hundred thousand clones, around nine tenths of which appear only once. Material: PBMCs. The receptors shown here come from a girl under 10 years old in good health and CMV-seronegative. Both conserved end residues are trimmed from each CDR3. The D gene is left open where the match is weak.

TRBV2,TRBJ2-7,TRBD2,ASTTSGSAEQY
TRBV18,TRBJ2-3,TRBD1,ASSPLAGGGTDTQY
TRBV13,TRBJ1-6,-,ASSPAVKGDNSPLH
TRBV2,TRBJ1-1,TRBD1,ASLRGYEAF
TRBV6-6,TRBJ1-5,-,ATWGRGLNQPQH
TRBV10-2,TRBJ1-5,TRBD1,ASSEPGQAGNQPQH
TRBV19,TRBJ1-2,TRBD1,ASRGTGHGYT
TRBV6-1,TRBJ2-7,-,ASRDRSSSYEQY
TRBV27,TRBJ2-5,-,ASRRQTNRETQY
TRBV19,TRBJ2-1,-,ASQLSPGHGVNEQF
TRBV6-4,TRBJ1-5,TRBD1,ASSDSTRPKGQLIGNQPQH
TRBV4-1,TRBJ1-1,-,ASSQEQHSLNTEAF
TRBV19,TRBJ2-7,-,ATASRSAGGSYEQY
TRBV13,TRBJ1-1,-,ASSHRYNRYTEAF
TRBV28,TRBJ1-1,TRBD1,ASSSRGRGNTEAF
TRBV5-4,TRBJ2-1,TRBD2,ASSYTTSGGPPSYNEQF
TRBV18,TRBJ2-5,-,ASSPLSATETQY
TRBV7-2,TRBJ1-5,-,ASSLSDRRNQPQH
TRBV27,TRBJ1-2,-,ASSLSGREGGYT
TRBV6-1,TRBJ2-1,-,ASSELPEQF
TRBV7-2,TRBJ1-6,-,ASSPRTAQYNSPLH
TRBV19,TRBJ2-2,TRBD2,ASRGGRTNTGELF
TRBV6-1,TRBJ2-2,TRBD2,ATAIAGGTGELF
TRBV11-2,TRBJ1-2,-,ASSQPGFPYGYT
TRBV29-1,TRBJ2-7,TRBD2,SVERTAGGREQY
TRBV4-1,TRBJ1-5,TRBD1,ASSQESGFGSTGGRQPQH
TRBV4-2,TRBJ2-1,TRBD2,ASSQDLLAGYF
TRBV11-1,TRBJ2-7,TRBD2,ASSVTTSGGFSYEQY
TRBV5-1,TRBJ2-7,TRBD2,ASSGGGRGAHTYEQY
TRBV2,TRBJ1-1,-,ASSDRPGDTEAF
TRBV2,TRBJ1-6,-,ASSDPSPLH
TRBV7-2,TRBJ1-6,-,ASSPEGGSWGPLH
TRBV5-1,TRBJ2-1,-,ASGLGGVYYNEQF